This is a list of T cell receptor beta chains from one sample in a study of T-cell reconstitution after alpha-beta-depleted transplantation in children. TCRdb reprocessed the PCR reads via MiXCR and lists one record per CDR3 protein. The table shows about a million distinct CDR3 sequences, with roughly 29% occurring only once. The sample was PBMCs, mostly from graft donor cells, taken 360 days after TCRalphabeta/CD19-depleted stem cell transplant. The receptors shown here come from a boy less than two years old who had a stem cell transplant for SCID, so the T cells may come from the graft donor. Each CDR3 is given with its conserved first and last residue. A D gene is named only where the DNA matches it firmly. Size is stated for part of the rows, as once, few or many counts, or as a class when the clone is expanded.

CDR3: CASSFIPSAGPQETQYF
DNA: TGTGCCAGCAGTTTTATCCCCTCTGCGGGACCGCAAGAGACCCAGTACTTC
D: -
V: TRBV27
J: TRBJ2-5
size: few

CDR3: CASRREKDWAHGYTF
DNA: TGTGCCAGCCGACGGGAAAAAGACTGGGCCCATGGCTACACCTTC
D: -
V: TRBV10-3
J: TRBJ1-2
size: -

CDR3: CASSFSGPSGNQPQHF
DNA: TGTGCCAGCAGCTTTTCGGGGCCCTCGGGCAATCAGCCCCAGCATTTT
D: -
V: TRBV6-1
J: TRBJ1-5
size: once

CDR3: CASRAAGFTEAFF
DNA: TGTGCCAGCAGGGCCGCGGGGTTCACTGAAGCTTTCTTT
D: -
V: TRBV7-8
J: TRBJ1-1
size: few

CDR3: CATSDYQDTQYF
DNA: TGTGCCACCAGTGACTACCAAGATACGCAGTATTTT
D: -
V: TRBV24-1
J: TRBJ2-3
size: -

CDR3: CASSLRRETDTQYF
DNA: TGTGCCAGCAGCTTGCGCAGGGAGACAGATACGCAGTATTTT
D: -
V: TRBV5-5
J: TRBJ2-3
size: -

CDR3: CASSLVDPTGELFF
DNA: TGTGCCAGCAGCTTAGTCGACCCCACCGGGGAGCTGTTTTTT
D: -
V: TRBV7-9
J: TRBJ2-2
size: -

CDR3: CSACPLRGPNTYEQYF
DNA: TGCAGTGCCTGCCCCCTCAGGGGGCCGAACACCTACGAGCAGTACTTC
D: TRBD1
V: TRBV20-1
J: TRBJ2-7
size: few

CDR3: CASSPLRTGSSFEQYF
DNA: TGTGCCAGCAGCCCCCTAAGGACAGGATCCTCTTTCGAGCAGTACTTC
D: TRBD1
V: TRBV6-1
J: TRBJ2-7
size: -

CDR3: CASSLAPGQNEQFF
DNA: TGTGCCAGCAGTTTAGCCCCTGGTCAGAATGAGCAGTTCTTC
D: -
V: TRBV12-3/TRBV12-4
J: TRBJ2-1
size: few

CDR3: CSAMGYFYGYTF
DNA: TGCAGTGCCATGGGATACTTCTATGGCTACACCTTC
D: -
V: TRBV20-1
J: TRBJ1-2
size: -

CDR3: CASSRRATNTGELFF
DNA: TGTGCCAGCAGCCGTCGGGCTACGAACACCGGGGAGCTGTTTTTT
D: -
V: TRBV7-9
J: TRBJ2-2
size: -

CDR3: CSARSGRGQFF
DNA: TGCAGTGCGAGAAGCGGGAGGGGGCAGTTCTTC
D: TRBD2
V: TRBV20-1
J: TRBJ2-1
size: -

CDR3: CASSLGSVADTQYF
DNA: TGTGCCAGCAGCTTAGGATCGGTGGCAGATACGCAGTATTTT
D: -
V: TRBV7-9
J: TRBJ2-3
size: -

CDR3: CASSMGTGYNEQFF
DNA: TGTGCCAGCAGCATGGGGACCGGTTACAATGAGCAGTTCTTC
D: -
V: TRBV7-9
J: TRBJ2-1
size: -

CDR3: CASSQDRGAVDTQYF
DNA: TGTGCCAGCAGTCAGGACAGAGGGGCTGTTGATACGCAGTATTTT
D: -
V: TRBV2
J: TRBJ2-3
size: few

CDR3: CASSPAADTQYF
DNA: TGTGCCAGCTCGCCCGCGGCAGATACGCAGTATTTT
D: -
V: TRBV18
J: TRBJ2-3
size: -

CDR3: CASSLAGGGEILNEQFF
DNA: TGTGCCAGCAGTTTAGCGGGGGGCGGGGAGATTCTAAATGAGCAGTTCTTC
D: -
V: TRBV12-3/TRBV12-4
J: TRBJ2-1
size: -

CDR3: CASSQDLATSNSPLHF
DNA: TGTGCCAGCAGCCAAGATCTGGCGACCAGCAATTCACCCCTCCACTTT
D: -
V: TRBV4-2
J: TRBJ1-6
size: few

CDR3: CASSGNRASSYNEQFF
DNA: TGTGCCAGCAGCGGCAACAGGGCGAGCTCCTACAATGAGCAGTTCTTC
D: -
V: TRBV7-2
J: TRBJ2-1
size: few

CDR3: CASSTTGFYGYTF
DNA: TGTGCCAGCAGCACGACAGGCTTCTATGGCTACACCTTC
D: -
V: TRBV11-2
J: TRBJ1-2
size: -

CDR3: CASSGRTSEYQETQYF
DNA: TGTGCCAGCAGCGGGCGGACTAGCGAATACCAAGAGACCCAGTACTTC
D: TRBD2
V: TRBV2
J: TRBJ2-5
size: many

CDR3: CCADIPSGGSSYEQYF
DNA: TGCTGTGCTGATATACCTAGCGGGGGTAGCTCCTACGAGCAGTACTTC
D: TRBD2
V: TRBV20-1
J: TRBJ2-7
size: -

CDR3: CASSLAQGILYDEQFF
DNA: TGTGCCAGCAGCTTGGCCCAGGGGATACTCTACGATGAGCAGTTCTTC
D: -
V: TRBV5-6
J: TRBJ2-1
size: -

CDR3: CASQGGLSYNEQFF
DNA: TGTGCCAGCCAAGGGGGCCTATCCTACAATGAGCAGTTCTTC
D: TRBD1
V: TRBV2
J: TRBJ2-1
size: -

CDR3: CASSYLLTGLVGELFF
DNA: TGTGCCAGCAGTTACCTTTTAACTGGCCTAGTCGGGGAGCTGTTTTTT
D: -
V: TRBV6-5
J: TRBJ2-2
size: -

CDR3: CASSSQAYNEQFF
DNA: TGTGCCAGCTCGTCGCAGGCTTACAATGAGCAGTTCTTC
D: -
V: TRBV18
J: TRBJ2-1
size: many

CDR3: CASSKPRQGATQQYF
DNA: TGTGCCAGCAGCAAACCGCGACAGGGGGCTACACAGCAGTACTTC
D: -
V: TRBV21-1
J: TRBJ2-7
size: few

CDR3: CASSHGDGQVETQYF
DNA: TGTGCCAGCAGCCATGGGGACGGGCAGGTGGAGACCCAGTACTTC
D: -
V: TRBV11-2
J: TRBJ2-5
size: -

CDR3: CASRIDPRTPPYEQYF
DNA: TGCGCCAGCAGGATTGATCCCCGGACCCCACCCTACGAGCAGTACTTC
D: -
V: TRBV5-1
J: TRBJ2-7
size: -

CDR3: CASSELVAVPYEQYF
DNA: TGTGCCAGCAGTGAACTTGTCGCAGTCCCCTACGAGCAGTACTTC
D: -
V: TRBV2
J: TRBJ2-7
size: -

CDR3: CASSQTSGGLSSTDTQYF
DNA: TGCGCCAGCAGCCAGACTAGCGGGGGTTTATCTAGCACAGATACGCAGTATTTT
D: TRBD2
V: TRBV4-3
J: TRBJ2-3
size: few

CDR3: CASGFETVQFF
DNA: TGTGCCAGCGGATTTGAGACAGTCCAGTTCTTC
D: -
V: TRBV2
J: TRBJ2-1
size: -

CDR3: CASSFGGGQSNEQFF
DNA: TGTGCCAGCAGTTTTGGGGGGGGCCAGAGCAATGAGCAGTTCTTC
D: -
V: TRBV12-3/TRBV12-4
J: TRBJ2-1
size: few

CDR3: CASSLTGPKETQYF
DNA: TGTGCCAGCAGCTTGACAGGGCCCAAAGAGACCCAGTACTTC
D: TRBD1
V: TRBV7-2
J: TRBJ2-5
size: many

CDR3: CASSMTGEETQYF
DNA: TGTGCCAGCAGCATGACTGGGGAAGAGACCCAGTACTTC
D: -
V: TRBV7-2
J: TRBJ2-5
size: few

CDR3: CASSDPFEKLFF
DNA: TGTGCCAGCAGTGACCCCTTTGAAAAACTGTTTTTT
D: -
V: TRBV6-1
J: TRBJ1-4
size: few

CDR3: CASSFSSGGQYNEQFF
DNA: TGCGCCAGCAGCTTCTCTAGCGGGGGCCAATACAATGAGCAGTTCTTC
D: TRBD2
V: TRBV5-1
J: TRBJ2-1
size: -

CDR3: CASSQEGPRAPYEQYF
DNA: TGTGCCAGCAGCCAAGAGGGGCCTCGGGCCCCTTACGAGCAGTACTTC
D: -
V: TRBV21-1
J: TRBJ2-7
size: few

CDR3: CASSYPGSYNEQFF
DNA: TGTGCCAGCAGTTACCCAGGCTCCTACAATGAGCAGTTCTTC
D: -
V: TRBV28
J: TRBJ2-1
size: many

CDR3: CASSQGRFESREQYF
DNA: TGCGCCAGCAGCCAAGGTCGCTTCGAGTCCAGAGAGCAGTACTTC
D: -
V: TRBV4-1
J: TRBJ2-7
size: -

CDR3: CASSEYREPSETEKLFF
DNA: TGTGCCAGCAGTGAATACCGTGAGCCGTCTGAAACCGAAAAACTGTTTTTT
D: -
V: TRBV25-1
J: TRBJ1-4
size: few

CDR3: CASSHLLGPEETQYF
DNA: TGTGCCAGCAGCCACTTACTCGGACCCGAAGAGACCCAGTACTTC
D: -
V: TRBV4-2
J: TRBJ2-5
size: -

CDR3: CASSLFGRQVGQLAKNIQYF
DNA: TGTGCCAGCAGTTTATTTGGAAGACAGGTCGGACAGCTAGCCAAAAACATTCAGTACTTC
D: -
V: TRBV27
J: TRBJ2-4
size: many

CDR3: CASSHKFPGQGPYNEQFF
DNA: TGTGCCAGCAGCCACAAGTTCCCGGGACAGGGCCCTTACAATGAGCAGTTCTTC
D: TRBD1
V: TRBV4-2
J: TRBJ2-1
size: -